The clone carrying this TCR beta chain was seen a handful of times. Its target is not known. This sample was taken from a study of T-cell memory formation after mild COVID-19. Overall study: Clusters of TCRs were largely donor specific. Study results and limitations: Pre-infection memory carried some responding clones, suggesting that cross-reactive memory joined. Contracting clones from day 15 to 85 showed balanced CD4/CD8; later expanders favored CD4+.

Germline CDR1 reads LNHNV; CDR2 reads YYDKDF (reference sequence). CDR3 length: 19 residues. V was shortened by 0 bases and J by 2 bases, with 20 bases between the two germline ends. One entry per CDR3 protein, called by TCRdb with MiXCR from the 5' RACE reads. The sample gives around 340,000 distinct CDR3 sequences, 14% of which show up once; about 22% is in the top ten. The TCR sequence derives from a man in his late teens or twenties who had mild COVID-19 (a few samples of this study predate the infection). Cell type and time point are not known. The material sequenced was PBMCs or a T cell subset sorted from them (not recorded which). This sequence joins TRBV15 and TRBJ1-5; D uncertain. The CDR3 DNA reads as TGTGCCACCAGCAGAGATCAAGTCGTGGATTGGGAGGGCAATCAGCCCCAGCATTTT. Its translation: CATSRDQVVDWEGNQPQHF.